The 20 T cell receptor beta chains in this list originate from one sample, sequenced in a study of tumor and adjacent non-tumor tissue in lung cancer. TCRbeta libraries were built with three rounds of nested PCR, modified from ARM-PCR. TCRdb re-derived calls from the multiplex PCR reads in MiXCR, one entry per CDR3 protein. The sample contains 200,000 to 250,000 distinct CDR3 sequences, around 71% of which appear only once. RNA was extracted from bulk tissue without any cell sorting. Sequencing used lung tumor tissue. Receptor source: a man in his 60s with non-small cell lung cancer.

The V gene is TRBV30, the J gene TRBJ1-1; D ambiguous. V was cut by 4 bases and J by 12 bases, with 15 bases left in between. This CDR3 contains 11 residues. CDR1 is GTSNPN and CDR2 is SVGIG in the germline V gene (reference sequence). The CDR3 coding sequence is TGTGCCTGGATCGCTGGTATCTCGACTTTCTTT. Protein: CAWIAGISTFF.

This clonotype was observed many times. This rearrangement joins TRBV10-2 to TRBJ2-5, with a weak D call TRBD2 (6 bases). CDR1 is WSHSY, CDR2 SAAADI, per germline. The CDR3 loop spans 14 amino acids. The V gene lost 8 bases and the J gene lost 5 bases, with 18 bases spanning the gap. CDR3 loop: CASSSLGGYETQYF. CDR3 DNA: TGCGCCAGCTCATCCCTGGGGGGATATGAGACCCAGTACTTC.

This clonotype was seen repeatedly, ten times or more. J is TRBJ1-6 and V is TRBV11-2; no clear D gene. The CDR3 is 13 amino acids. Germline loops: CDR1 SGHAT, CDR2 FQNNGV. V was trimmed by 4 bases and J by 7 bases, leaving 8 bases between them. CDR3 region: CASSSDWNSPLHF. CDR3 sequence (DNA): TGTGCCAGCAGCTCAGACTGGAATTCACCCCTCCACTTT.

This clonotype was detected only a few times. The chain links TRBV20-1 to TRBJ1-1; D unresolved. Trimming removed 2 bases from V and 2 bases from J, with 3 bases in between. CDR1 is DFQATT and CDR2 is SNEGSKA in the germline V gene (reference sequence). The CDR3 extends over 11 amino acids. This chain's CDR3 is CSARSNTEAFF. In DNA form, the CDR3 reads TGCAGTGCTAGAAGCAACACTGAAGCTTTCTTT.

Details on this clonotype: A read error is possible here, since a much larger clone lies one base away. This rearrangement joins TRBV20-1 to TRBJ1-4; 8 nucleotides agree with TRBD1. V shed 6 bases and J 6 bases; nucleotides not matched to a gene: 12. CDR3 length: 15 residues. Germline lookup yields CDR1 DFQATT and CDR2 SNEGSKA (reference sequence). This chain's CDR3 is CSAIGTRGRDEKLFF. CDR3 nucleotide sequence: TGCAGTGCAATCGGAACCAGGGGGCGGGATGAAAAACTGTTTTTT.

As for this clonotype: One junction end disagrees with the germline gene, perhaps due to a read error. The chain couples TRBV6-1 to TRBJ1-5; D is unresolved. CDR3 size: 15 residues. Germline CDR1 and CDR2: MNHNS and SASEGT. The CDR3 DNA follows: TGTGCCAGCAATGAAGCGCTAAGGGTTGGCCAGCCCCAGCATTTT. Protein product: CASNEALRVGQPQHF.

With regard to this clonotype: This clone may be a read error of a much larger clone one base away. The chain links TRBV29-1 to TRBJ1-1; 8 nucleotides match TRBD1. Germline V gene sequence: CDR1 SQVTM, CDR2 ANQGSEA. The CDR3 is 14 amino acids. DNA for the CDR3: TGCAGCGTTGAAGTTGGGACAGGCAACACTCAAGCTTTCTTT. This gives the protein CSVEVGTGNTQAFF.

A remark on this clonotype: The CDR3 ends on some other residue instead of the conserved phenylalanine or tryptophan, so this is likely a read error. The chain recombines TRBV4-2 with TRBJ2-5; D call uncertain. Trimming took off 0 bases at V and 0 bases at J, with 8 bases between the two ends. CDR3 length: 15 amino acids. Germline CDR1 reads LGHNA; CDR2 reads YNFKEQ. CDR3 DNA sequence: TGTGCCAGCAGCCAAGAAACAGTGAACCAAGAGACCCAGTACCTC. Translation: CASSQETVNQETQYL.

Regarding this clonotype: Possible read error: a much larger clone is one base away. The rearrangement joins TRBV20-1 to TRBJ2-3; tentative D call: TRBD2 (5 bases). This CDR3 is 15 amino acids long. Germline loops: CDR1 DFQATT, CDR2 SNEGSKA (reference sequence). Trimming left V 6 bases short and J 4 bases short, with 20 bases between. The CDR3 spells CSASTISASSDTQYF. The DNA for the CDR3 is TGCAGTGCCTCGACTATTAGCGCGAGCTCAGATACGCAGTATTTT.

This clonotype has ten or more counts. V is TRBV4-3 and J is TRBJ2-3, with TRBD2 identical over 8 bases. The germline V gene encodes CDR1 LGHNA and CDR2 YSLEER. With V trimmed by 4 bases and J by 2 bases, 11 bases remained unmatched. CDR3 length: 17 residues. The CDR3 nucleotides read TGCGCCAGCAGCCTCCTACCGGGGGGGAATCCCACAGATACGCAGTATTTT. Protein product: CASSLLPGGNPTDTQYF.

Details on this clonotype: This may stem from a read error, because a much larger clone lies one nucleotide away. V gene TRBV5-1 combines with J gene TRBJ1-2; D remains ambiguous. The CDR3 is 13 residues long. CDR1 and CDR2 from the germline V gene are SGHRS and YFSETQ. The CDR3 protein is CAISRMANYGYTF. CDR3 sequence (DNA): TGCGCCATCAGCAGGATGGCGAACTATGGCTACACCTTC.

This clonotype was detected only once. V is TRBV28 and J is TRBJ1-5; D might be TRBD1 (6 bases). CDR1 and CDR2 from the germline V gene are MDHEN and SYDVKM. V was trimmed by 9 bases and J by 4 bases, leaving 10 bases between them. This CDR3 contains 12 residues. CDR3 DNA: TGTGCCAGTCAGGGGAATAATCAGCCCCAGCATTTT. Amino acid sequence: CASQGNNQPQHF.

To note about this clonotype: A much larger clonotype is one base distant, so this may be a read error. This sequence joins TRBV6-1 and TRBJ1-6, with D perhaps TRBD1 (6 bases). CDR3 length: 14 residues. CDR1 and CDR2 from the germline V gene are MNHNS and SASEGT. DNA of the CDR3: TGTGCCAGCAGCCGGACAGCCTATAATACACCCCTCCACTTT. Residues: CASSRTAYNTPLHF.

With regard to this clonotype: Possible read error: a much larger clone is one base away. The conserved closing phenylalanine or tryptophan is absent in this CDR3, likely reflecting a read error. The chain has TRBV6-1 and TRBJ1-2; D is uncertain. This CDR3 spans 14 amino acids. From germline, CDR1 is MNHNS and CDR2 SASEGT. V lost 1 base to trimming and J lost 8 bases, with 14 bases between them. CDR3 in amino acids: CASSEGASQRGYTL. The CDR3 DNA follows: TGTGCCAGCAGTGAAGGGGCCTCACAAAGGGGCTACACCCTC.

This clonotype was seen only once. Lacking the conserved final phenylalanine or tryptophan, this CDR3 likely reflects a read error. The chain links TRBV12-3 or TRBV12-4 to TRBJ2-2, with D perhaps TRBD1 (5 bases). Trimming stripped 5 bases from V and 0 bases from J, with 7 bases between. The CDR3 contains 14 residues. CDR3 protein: CASSIRANTGELFS. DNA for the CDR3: TGTGCCAGCAGTATCAGGGCGAACACCGGGGAGCTGTTTTCT.

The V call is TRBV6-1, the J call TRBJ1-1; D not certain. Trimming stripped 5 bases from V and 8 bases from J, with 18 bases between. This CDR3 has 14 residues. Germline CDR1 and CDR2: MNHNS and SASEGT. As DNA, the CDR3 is TGTGCCAGCAGTTTTGGTTTTTCGAGCATCGAAGCTTTCTTT. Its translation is CASSFGFSSIEAFF.

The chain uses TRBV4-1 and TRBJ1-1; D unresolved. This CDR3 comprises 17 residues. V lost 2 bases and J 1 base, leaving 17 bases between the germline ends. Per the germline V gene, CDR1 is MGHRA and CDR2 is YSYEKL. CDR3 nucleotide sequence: TGCGCCAGCAGCCAACCGACATGTGGGCCAAGGAACACTGAAGCTTTCTTT. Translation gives CASSQPTCGPRNTEAFF.

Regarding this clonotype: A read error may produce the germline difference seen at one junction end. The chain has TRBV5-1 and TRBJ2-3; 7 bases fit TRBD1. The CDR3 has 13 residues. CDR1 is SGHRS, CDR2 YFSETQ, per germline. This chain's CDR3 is CASSLGGTDTQCF. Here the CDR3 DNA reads TGCGCCAGCAGCTTAGGGGGCACAGATACGCAGTGTTTT. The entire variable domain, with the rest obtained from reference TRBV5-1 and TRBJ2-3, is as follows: KAGVTQTPRYLIKTRGQQVTLSCSPISGHRSVSWYQQTPGQGLQFLFEYFSETQRNKGNFPGRFSGRQFSNSRSEMNVSTLELGDSALYLCASSLGGTDTQCFGPGTRLTVL.

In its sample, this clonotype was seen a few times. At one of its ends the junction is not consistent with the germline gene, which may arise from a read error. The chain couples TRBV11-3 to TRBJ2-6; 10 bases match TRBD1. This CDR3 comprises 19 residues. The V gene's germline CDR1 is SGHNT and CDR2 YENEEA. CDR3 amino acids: CASSFTGTGARTGVNVLTF. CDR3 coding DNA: TGTGCCAGCAGTTTTACCGGGACAGGGGCACGGACTGGGGTCAACGTCCTGACTTTC.

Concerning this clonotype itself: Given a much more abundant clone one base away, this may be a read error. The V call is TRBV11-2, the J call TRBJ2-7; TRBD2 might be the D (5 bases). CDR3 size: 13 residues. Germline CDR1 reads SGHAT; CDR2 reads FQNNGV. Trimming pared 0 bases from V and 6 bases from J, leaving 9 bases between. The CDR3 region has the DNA TGTGCCAGCAGCTTAGAGGCAAGCGGCGAGCAGTACTTC. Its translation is CASSLEASGEQYF.